The following is a TCR beta chain sequence with its context. Its antigen is unknown. Time point: newly diagnosed GD, antithyroid drugs for less than 3 months. PBMC-derived RNA was used for the TCR library. The CDR3 totals 16 residues. J was trimmed by 0 bases and V by 5 bases; bases with no gene match: 6. Germline V gene data show CDR1 as MNHNS and CDR2 as SASEGT. This sample is part of a study of regulatory T cells in long-lasting Graves disease. Study results and limitations: Persistent patients had a count of shared public clonotypes (approximately 3,000) that exceeded that of new patients (approximately 1,000).

Sequencing libraries for TCR beta were prepared with iRepertoire HTBI primers and Arm-PCR of CDR3 regions. One entry per CDR3 protein, called by TCRdb with MiXCR from the multiplex PCR reads. This sample has 400,000 to 500,000 distinct CDR3 sequences, with around 15% found just once. Separately, the same data were catalogued under a study of T cells in Graves' hyperthyroidism and ophthalmopathy. From that report: An initial round of RT-PCR targeting the TCR CDR3 relied on the HTBI primer set.

The sample was peripheral blood mononuclear cells (PBMCs), taken at new diagnosis, from a patient treated with antithyroid drugs. This clonotype was obtained from a woman in her forties or fifties with Graves disease. The J gene is TRBJ2-7, the V gene TRBV6-1; 11 bases agree with TRBD2. The CDR3 coding sequence is TGTGCCAGCAGTAAAACCGGGACTAGCGGCTCCTACGAGCAGTACTTC. As protein: CASSKTGTSGSYEQYF.